This T cell receptor beta chain was identified in a study of T-cell memory formation after mild COVID-19. Study in general: Largely donor-specific sequence clusters came from a couple of donors.

Study-level points and caveats: The pre-infection memory compartment contained some responding clones, suggesting cross-reactive memory joined. CD4+ bias marked clones expanding day 15 to 37, unlike balanced contracting clones.

About this clonotype: Antigen specificity is unknown.

Germline-derived CDR1 and CDR2 are DFQATT and SNEGSKA (reference sequence). This CDR3 has 14 amino acids. Unmatched junction bases numbered 2, after V lost 3 bases and J lost 5 bases. TCRdb recomputed calls from the 5' RACE reads with MiXCR, one row per CDR3 protein. Of fewer than 550,000 distinct CDR3 sequences in the sample, about 20% were seen once. V and J are TRBV20-1 and TRBJ2-1; 12 nucleotides match TRBD2. The source is an adult woman who had mild COVID-19 (a few samples of this study predate the infection). Cell type and time point are not known. What was sequenced was PBMCs or a T cell subset sorted from them (not recorded which). Here the CDR3 reads CSASGLAGHNEQFF. Here the CDR3 DNA reads TGCAGTGCTAGCGGACTAGCGGGGCACAATGAGCAGTTCTTC.